This T cell receptor beta chain was identified during a study of control samples from healthy donors and cancer patients. V shed 0 bases and J 7 bases; nucleotides not matched to a gene: 10. CDR1 is SGHDT, CDR2 YYEEEE, per germline. The CDR3 covers 16 residues. The protocol was immunoSEQ multiplex PCR, while the TCRdb copy is restricted to in-frame clones and leaves out a portion. The sample shows 45,000 to 70,000 clones, approximately 90% of them seen only once. The source material was PBMCs. The receptor was isolated from a man aged 25-45 years with colorectal cancer. V and J are TRBV5-6 and TRBJ2-1, with TRBD1 identical over 7 bases. The CDR3 DNA is TGTGCCAGCAGCTTGGAACTCTGGCAGGGGGTTAATGAGCAGTTCTTC. Its protein is CASSLELWQGVNEQFF.